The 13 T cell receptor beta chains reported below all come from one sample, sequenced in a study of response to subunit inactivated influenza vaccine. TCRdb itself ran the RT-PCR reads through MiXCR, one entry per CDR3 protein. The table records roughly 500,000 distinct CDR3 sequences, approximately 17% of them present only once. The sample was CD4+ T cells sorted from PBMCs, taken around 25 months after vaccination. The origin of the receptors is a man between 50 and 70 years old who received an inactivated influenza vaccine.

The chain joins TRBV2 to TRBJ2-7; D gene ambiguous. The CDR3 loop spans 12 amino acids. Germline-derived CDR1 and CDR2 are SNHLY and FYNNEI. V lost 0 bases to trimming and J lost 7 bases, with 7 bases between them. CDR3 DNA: TGTGCCAGCAGTGAAGCCTACAATGAGCAGTACTTC. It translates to CASSEAYNEQYF.

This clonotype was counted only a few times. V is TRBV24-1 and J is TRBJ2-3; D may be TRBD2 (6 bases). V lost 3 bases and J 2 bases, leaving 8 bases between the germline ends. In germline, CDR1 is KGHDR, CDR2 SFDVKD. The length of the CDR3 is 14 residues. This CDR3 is CATSDGDFTDTQYF. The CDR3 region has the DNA TGTGCCACCAGTGATGGGGACTTCACAGATACGCAGTATTTT.

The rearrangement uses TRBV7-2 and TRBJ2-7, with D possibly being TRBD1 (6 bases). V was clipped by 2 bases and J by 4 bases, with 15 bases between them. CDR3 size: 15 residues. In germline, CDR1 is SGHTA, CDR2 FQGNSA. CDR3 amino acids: CASSLISGTPYEQYF. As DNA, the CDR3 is TGTGCCAGCAGCTTAATTTCCGGGACACCATACGAGCAGTACTTC.

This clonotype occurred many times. The CDR3 here is CASSLAIYNEQFF. The CDR3 nucleotides are TGTGCCAGCAGCTTAGCTATTTACAATGAGCAGTTCTTC. The gene calls are TRBV11-2 and TRBJ2-1; no definite D call. The CDR3 spans 13 residues. Per germline, CDR1 SGHAT and CDR2 FQNNGV. Trimming removed 1 base at V and 4 bases at J, with 5 bases between.

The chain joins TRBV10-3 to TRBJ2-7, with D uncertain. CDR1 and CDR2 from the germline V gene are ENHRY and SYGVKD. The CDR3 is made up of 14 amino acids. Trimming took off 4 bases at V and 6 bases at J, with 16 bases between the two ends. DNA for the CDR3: TGTGCCATCAGTGCCTCCTTTAATACCATCGAGCAGTACTTC. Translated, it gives CAISASFNTIEQYF.

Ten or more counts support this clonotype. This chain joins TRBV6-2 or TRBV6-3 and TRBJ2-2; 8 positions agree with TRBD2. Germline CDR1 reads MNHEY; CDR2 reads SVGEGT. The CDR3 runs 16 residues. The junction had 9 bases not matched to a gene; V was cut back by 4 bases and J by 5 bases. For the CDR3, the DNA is TGTGCCAGCAGTTCATCAGCGGGAGCCCTAACCGGGGAGCTGTTTTTT. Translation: CASSSSAGALTGELFF.

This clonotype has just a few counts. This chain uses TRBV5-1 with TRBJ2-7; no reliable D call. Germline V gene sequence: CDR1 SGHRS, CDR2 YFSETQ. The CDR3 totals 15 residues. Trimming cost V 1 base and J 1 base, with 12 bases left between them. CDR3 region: CASSLISGQSYEQYF. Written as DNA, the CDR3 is TGCGCCAGCAGCTTGATTTCCGGGCAATCCTACGAGCAGTACTTC.

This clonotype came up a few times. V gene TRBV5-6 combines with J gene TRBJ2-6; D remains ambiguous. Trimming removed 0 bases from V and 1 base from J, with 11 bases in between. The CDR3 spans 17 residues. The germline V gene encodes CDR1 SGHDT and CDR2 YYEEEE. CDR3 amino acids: CASSLVQTGSGANVLTF. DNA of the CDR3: TGTGCCAGCAGCTTGGTACAGACCGGGTCTGGGGCCAACGTCCTGACTTTC.

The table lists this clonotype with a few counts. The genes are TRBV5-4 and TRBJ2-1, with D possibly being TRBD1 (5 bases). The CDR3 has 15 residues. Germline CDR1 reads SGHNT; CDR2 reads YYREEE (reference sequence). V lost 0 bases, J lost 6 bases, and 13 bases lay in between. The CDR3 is CASSLEAGPLNEQFF. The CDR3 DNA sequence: TGTGCCAGCAGCTTGGAGGCAGGGCCCCTCAATGAGCAGTTCTTC.

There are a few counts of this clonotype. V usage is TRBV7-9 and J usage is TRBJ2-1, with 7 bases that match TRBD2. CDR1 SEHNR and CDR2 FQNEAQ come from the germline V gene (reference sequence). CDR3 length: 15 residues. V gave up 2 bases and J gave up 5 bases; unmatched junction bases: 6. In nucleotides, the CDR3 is TGTGCCAGCAGCTTACTACGGGACTACCACAATGAGCAGTTCTTC. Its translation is CASSLLRDYHNEQFF.

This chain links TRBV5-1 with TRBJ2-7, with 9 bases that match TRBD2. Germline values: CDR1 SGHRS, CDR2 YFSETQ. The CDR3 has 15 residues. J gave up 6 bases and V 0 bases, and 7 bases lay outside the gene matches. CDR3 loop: CASSLGLAGLVEQYF. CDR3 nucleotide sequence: TGCGCCAGCAGCTTGGGGCTAGCGGGACTCGTCGAGCAGTACTTC.

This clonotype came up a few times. CDR3 nucleotide sequence: TGCAGTGCTAGGGGACTAGCGGGAAACAATGAGCAGTTCTTC. This codes for CSARGLAGNNEQFF. The chain has TRBV20-1 and TRBJ2-1, with TRBD2 matching 13 bases. Trimming took 3 bases from V and 5 from J; bases not matched to a gene: 1. CDR3 size: 14 residues. In germline, CDR1 is DFQATT, CDR2 SNEGSKA (reference sequence).

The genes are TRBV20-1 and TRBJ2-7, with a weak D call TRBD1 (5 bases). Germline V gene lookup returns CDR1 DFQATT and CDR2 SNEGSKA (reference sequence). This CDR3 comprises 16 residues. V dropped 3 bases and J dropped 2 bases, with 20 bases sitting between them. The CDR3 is CSARAQGRSSPYEQYF. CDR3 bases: TGCAGTGCTAGGGCGCAGGGCCGATCTTCTCCCTACGAGCAGTACTTC.